Listed here are 4 T cell receptor beta chains from one sample, sequenced in a study of identical twins. TCRdb itself ran the 5' RACE reads through MiXCR, one entry per CDR3 protein. The sample has 250,000 or so distinct CDR3 sequences, roughly 7% seen once. These data also formed part of another study, on yellow fever vaccine responses in identical twins.

The sequencing sample was made of memory (CD45RO+) T cells sorted from blood. Every receptor here comes from a woman aged 18-35 years in good health.

This clonotype was seen a few times. The J gene is TRBJ1-5, the V gene TRBV20-1; 9 bases line up with TRBD1. Unmatched junction bases numbered 20, after V lost 4 bases and J lost 7 bases. The CDR3 length is 18 residues. CDR1 is DFQATT and CDR2 is SNEGSKA in the germline V gene (reference sequence). In DNA form, the CDR3 reads TGCAGTGCTAAATTGCAGGGACAGGGAATATTTGGGGGGCAGCCCCAGCATTTT. Protein: CSAKLQGQGIFGGQPQHF.

This chain links TRBV14 with TRBJ1-2; 7 nucleotides match TRBD1. Trimming removed 6 bases from V and 8 bases from J; junction bases left unmatched: 9. The CDR3 covers 13 residues. From germline, CDR1 is SGHDN and CDR2 FVKESK. This CDR3 is CASSIDRVGGYTF. CDR3 sequence (DNA): TGTGCCAGCAGTATCGACAGGGTGGGCGGCTACACCTTC.

This clonotype was seen more than once but under ten times. Written as DNA, the CDR3 is TGTGCCAGCAGTCCTGCAGGGGTCCAAAGGGATACGCAGTATTTT. This sequence encodes CASSPAGVQRDTQYF. This chain joins TRBV14 and TRBJ2-3, with D tentatively TRBD1 (6 bases). The length of the CDR3 is 15 residues. Per the germline V gene, CDR1 is SGHDN and CDR2 is FVKESK. Deletions cut 6 bases from V and 6 bases from J, with 19 bases between.

This clonotype showed up just a few times. The chain carries TRBV10-3 and TRBJ2-3; 8 bases match TRBD2. The CDR3 spans 15 residues. CDR1 is ENHRY, CDR2 SYGVKD, per germline. Trimming cost V 4 bases and J 1 base; bases outside gene matches: 4. The CDR3 spells CAISGAGVGTDTQYF. CDR3 DNA sequence: TGTGCCATCAGTGGAGCGGGAGTCGGCACAGATACGCAGTATTTT.